This T cell receptor (beta chain) derives from a study of memory CD4+ T cells and cytomegalovirus serostatus. At the level of the study: This sample comes from healthy Belgian adults, several CMV seropositive, under 25 seronegative.

The CDR3 has 14 amino acids. V was shortened by 1 base and J by 0 bases, with 6 bases between the two germline ends. Per the germline V gene, CDR1 is SEHNR and CDR2 is FQNEAQ (reference sequence). Single viable CD3+CD4+CD8-CD45RO+ cells were sorted as the memory CD4+ T cells. In the original analysis: After removing out-of-frame reads, around 2,100,000 distinct TCRbeta sequences remained. Libraries were prepared by immunoSEQ multiplex PCR; TCRdb keeps only in-frame clonotypes and omits some of them. V and J calls and clone size are copied from that table; D and trimming were computed from the DNA. The sample includes fewer than 40,000 clones, 79% of them seen just once.

This chain links TRBV7-9 with TRBJ1-1; the D is unclear. This clonotype was obtained from an adult in good health and CMV-seropositive. Sequencing input: memory CD4+ T cells from blood. CDR3 DNA sequence: TGTGCCAGCAGCTTAGATTTGATGAACACTGAAGCTTTCTTT. Translated: CASSLDLMNTEAFF.